These 8 T cell receptor beta chains came from one sample sequenced in a study of T-cell reconstitution after alpha-beta-depleted transplantation in children (dated by TCRdb to 2016 to 2017). Library creation used PCR. These reads were obtained on an Illumina HiSeq 2500. TCR library preparation used molecular barcoding, with unique molecular identifiers applied to normalize quantification of the TCRbeta repertoire. Through fastp at Q25 and MiXCR, TCRdb rebuilt clones from the public reads, retaining in-frame beta chains. Every entry covers one CDR3 protein and lists the most common genes and DNA from its rows. The sample table lists 200,000 to 250,000 distinct CDR3 sequences, 9.7% of them with a count of one. The ten largest clones capture 5% to 5.5% of the sample. Sample: PBMCs from the stem cell graft donor, taken from the stem cell graft. The receptors come from a human donor who donated a stem cell graft to a child with SCID.

This clonotype showed up many times. This chain connects TRBV20-1 to TRBJ2-3; no clear D gene. The CDR3 consists of 14 residues. Trimming left V 6 bases short and J 2 bases short, with 15 bases between. Germline V gene sequence: CDR1 DFQATT, CDR2 SNEGSKA (reference sequence). The CDR3 loop reads CSAAFAAITDTQYF. The DNA for the CDR3 is TGCAGTGCCGCGTTCGCGGCGATCACAGATACGCAGTATTTT.

The chain uses TRBV5-6 and TRBJ2-1; the match to TRBD2 covers 9 bases. CDR3 length: 17 residues. V was clipped by 0 bases and J by 4 bases; unmatched bases: 8. From germline, CDR1 is SGHDT and CDR2 YYEEEE. As DNA, the CDR3 is TGTGCCAGCAGCTTGGCGAGGAGGACTAGCGTTTACAATGAGCAGTTCTTC. It codes for CASSLARRTSVYNEQFF.

This clonotype was seen ten or more times. The chain uses TRBV5-1 and TRBJ1-3; no firm D call. Trimming took off 2 bases at V and 2 bases at J, with 2 bases between the two ends. The CDR3 spans 12 residues. CDR1 is SGHRS, CDR2 YFSETQ, per germline. The CDR3 reads CASSLPGNTIYF. CDR3 nucleotide sequence: TGCGCCAGCAGCTTACCTGGAAACACCATATATTTT.

This clonotype was recorded many times. The chain employs TRBV29-1 and TRBJ1-1, with TRBD1 as a possible D gene (6 bases). Trimming took 6 bases from V and 4 from J, leaving 15 bases between them. Germline V lookup: CDR1 SQVTM, CDR2 ANQGSEA. The CDR3 length is 13 residues. CDR3 sequence (DNA): TGCAGCGTGCAAACAGGGCTGCTCACTGAAGCTTTCTTT. This codes for CSVQTGLLTEAFF.

The table lists this clonotype with many counts. The genes are TRBV18 and TRBJ1-4; D perhaps matches TRBD1 (5 bases). Germline V CDR1 and CDR2: KGHSH, LQKENI. V lost 3 bases and J 5 bases, leaving 10 bases between the germline ends. The CDR3 extends over 14 amino acids. This chain's CDR3 is CASSPGTENEKLFF. The CDR3 region has the DNA TGTGCCAGCTCACCGGGGACGGAGAATGAAAAACTGTTTTTT.

The sample holds a few counts of this clonotype. This chain uses TRBV3-1 with TRBJ1-2; D may be TRBD1 (6 bases). This CDR3 comprises 13 residues. Germline V gene sequence: CDR1 LGHDT, CDR2 YNNKEL (reference sequence). Between the trimmed V and J ends, which lost 5 bases and 6 bases, there was a span of 13 bases. CDR3 DNA sequence: TGTGCCAGCAGCATTCTCAGGGGAGATGGCTACACCTTC. Translating it yields CASSILRGDGYTF. Variable domain in full (rest from reference TRBV3-1 and TRBJ1-2): DTAVSQTPKYLVTQMGNDKSIKCEQNLGHDTMYWYKQDSKKFLKIMFSYNNKELIINETVPNRFSPKSPDKAHLNLHINSLELGDSAVYFCASSILRGDGYTFGSGTRLTVV.

The sample holds many counts of this clonotype. The chain employs TRBV6-5 and TRBJ1-5, with D hard to call. V was cut by 5 bases and J by 2 bases, with 10 bases left in between. Per the germline V gene, CDR1 is MNHEY and CDR2 is SVGAGI. The CDR3 has 14 amino acids. In DNA form, the CDR3 reads TGTGCCAGCAGTCCTGGCTTGGGCAATCAGCCCCAGCATTTT. Its protein is CASSPGLGNQPQHF.

In its sample, this clonotype was seen many times. The chain employs TRBV7-9 and TRBJ2-3; 9 nucleotides match TRBD2. The CDR3 runs to 15 residues. Germline CDR1 SEHNR, CDR2 FQNEAQ (reference sequence). V was pared by 2 bases and J by 2 bases, with 2 bases of the junction left unmatched. For the CDR3, the DNA is TGTGCCAGCAGCTTAAGACTAGCGGACACAGATACGCAGTATTTT. Translation gives CASSLRLADTDTQYF. Full variable domain (rest looked up from reference TRBV7-9 and TRBJ2-3): DTGVSQNPRHKITKRGQNVTFRCDPISEHNRLYWYRQTLGQGPEFLTYFQNEAQLEKSRLLSDRFSAERPKGSFSTLEIQRTEQGDSAMYLCASSLRLADTDTQYFGPGTRLTVL.